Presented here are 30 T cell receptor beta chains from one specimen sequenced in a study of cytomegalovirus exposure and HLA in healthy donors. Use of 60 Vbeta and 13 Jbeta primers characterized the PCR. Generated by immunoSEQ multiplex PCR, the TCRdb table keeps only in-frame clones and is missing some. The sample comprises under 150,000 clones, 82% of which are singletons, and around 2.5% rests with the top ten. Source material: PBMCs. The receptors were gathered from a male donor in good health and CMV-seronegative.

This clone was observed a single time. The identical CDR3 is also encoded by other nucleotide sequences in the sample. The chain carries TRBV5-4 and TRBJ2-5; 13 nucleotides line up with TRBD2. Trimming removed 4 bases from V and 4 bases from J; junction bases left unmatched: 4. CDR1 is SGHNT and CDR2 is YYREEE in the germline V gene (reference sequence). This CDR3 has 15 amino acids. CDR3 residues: CASSERTSGGETQYF. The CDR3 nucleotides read TGTGCCAGCAGCGAGAGGACTAGCGGGGGAGAGACCCAGTACTTC. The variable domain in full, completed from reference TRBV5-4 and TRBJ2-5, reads ETGVTQSPTHLIKTRGQQVTLRCSSQSGHNTVSWYQQALGQGPQFIFQYYREEENGRGNFPPRFSGLQFPNYSSELNVNALELDDSALYLCASSERTSGGETQYFGPGTRLLVL.

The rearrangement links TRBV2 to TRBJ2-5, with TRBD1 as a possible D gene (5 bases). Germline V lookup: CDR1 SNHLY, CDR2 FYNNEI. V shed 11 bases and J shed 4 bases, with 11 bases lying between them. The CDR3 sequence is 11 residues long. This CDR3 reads CASQGLETQYF. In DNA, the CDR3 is TGTGCCTCCCAGGGCCTAGAGACCCAGTACTTC. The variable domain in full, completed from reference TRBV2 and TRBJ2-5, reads EPEVTQTPSHQVTQMGQEVILRCVPISNHLYFYWYRQILGQKVEFLVSFYNNEISEKSEIFDDQFSVERPDGSNFTLKIRSTKLEDSAMYFCASQGLETQYFGPGTRLLVL.

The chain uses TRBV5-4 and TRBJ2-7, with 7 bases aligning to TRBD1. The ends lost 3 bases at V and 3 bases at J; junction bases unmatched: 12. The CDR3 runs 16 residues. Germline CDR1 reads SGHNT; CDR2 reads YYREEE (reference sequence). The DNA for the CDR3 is TGTGCCAGCAGCTCCTCCGGACAGGACTCATTCTACGAGCAGTACTTC. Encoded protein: CASSSSGQDSFYEQYF.

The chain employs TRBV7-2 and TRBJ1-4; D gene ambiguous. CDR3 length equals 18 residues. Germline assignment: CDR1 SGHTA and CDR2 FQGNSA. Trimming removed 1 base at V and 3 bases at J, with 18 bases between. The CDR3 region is CASSLGPLRPRSNEKLFF. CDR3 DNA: TGTGCCAGCAGCTTAGGTCCCCTTCGTCCGCGGTCTAATGAAAAACTGTTTTTT.

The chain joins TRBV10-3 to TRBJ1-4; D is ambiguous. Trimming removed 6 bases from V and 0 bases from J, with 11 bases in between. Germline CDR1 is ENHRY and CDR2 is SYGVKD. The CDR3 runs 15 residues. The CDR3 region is CAISVSHATNEKLFF. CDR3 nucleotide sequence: TGTGCCATCAGCGTTTCACATGCAACTAATGAAAAACTGTTTTTT.

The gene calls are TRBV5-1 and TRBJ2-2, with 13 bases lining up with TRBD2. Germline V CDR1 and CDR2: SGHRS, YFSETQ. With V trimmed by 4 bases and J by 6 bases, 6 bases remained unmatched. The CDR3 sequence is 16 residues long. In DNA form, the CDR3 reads TGCGCCAGCAGCGCACCGGGACTAGCGGGACCCGGGGAGCTGTTTTTT. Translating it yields CASSAPGLAGPGELFF.

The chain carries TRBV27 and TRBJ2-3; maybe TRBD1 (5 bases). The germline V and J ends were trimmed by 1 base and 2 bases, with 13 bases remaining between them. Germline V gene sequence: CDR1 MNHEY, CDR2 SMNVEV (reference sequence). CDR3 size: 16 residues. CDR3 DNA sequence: TGTGCCAGCAGTTTATTATCAGGGTCTCTCACAGATACGCAGTATTTT. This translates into CASSLLSGSLTDTQYF.

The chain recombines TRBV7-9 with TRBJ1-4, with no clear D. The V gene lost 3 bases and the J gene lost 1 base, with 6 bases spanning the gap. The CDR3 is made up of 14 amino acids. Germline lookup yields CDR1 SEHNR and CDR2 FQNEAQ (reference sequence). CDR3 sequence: CASSLAETNEKLFF. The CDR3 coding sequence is TGTGCCAGCAGCTTGGCTGAAACTAATGAAAAACTGTTTTTT. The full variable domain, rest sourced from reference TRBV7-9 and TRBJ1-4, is DTGVSQNPRHKITKRGQNVTFRCDPISEHNRLYWYRQTLGQGPEFLTYFQNEAQLEKSRLLSDRFSAERPKGSFSTLEIQRTEQGDSAMYLCASSLAETNEKLFFGSGTQLSVL.

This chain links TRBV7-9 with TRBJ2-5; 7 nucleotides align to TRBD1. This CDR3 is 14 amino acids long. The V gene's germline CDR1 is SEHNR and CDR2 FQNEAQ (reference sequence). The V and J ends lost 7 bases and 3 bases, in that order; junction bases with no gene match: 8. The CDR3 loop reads CASNARDSEETQYF. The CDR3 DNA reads TGTGCCAGCAACGCCCGGGACAGCGAAGAGACCCAGTACTTC.

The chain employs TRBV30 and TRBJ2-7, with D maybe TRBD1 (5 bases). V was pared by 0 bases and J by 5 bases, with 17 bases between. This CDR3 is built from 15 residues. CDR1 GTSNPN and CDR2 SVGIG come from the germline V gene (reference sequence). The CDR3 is CAWSVSSLTEDEQYF. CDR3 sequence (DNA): TGTGCCTGGAGTGTCTCCTCCCTGACAGAAGACGAGCAGTACTTC.

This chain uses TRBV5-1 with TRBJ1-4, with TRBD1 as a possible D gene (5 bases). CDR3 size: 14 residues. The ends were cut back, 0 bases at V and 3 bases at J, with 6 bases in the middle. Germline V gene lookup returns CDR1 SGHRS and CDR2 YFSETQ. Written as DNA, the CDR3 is TGCGCCAGCAGCTTGGGACAGCCTAATGAAAAACTGTTTTTT. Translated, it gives CASSLGQPNEKLFF. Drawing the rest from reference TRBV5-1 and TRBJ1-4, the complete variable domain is KAGVTQTPRYLIKTRGQQVTLSCSPISGHRSVSWYQQTPGQGLQFLFEYFSETQRNKGNFPGRFSGRQFSNSRSEMNVSTLELGDSALYLCASSLGQPNEKLFFGSGTQLSVL.

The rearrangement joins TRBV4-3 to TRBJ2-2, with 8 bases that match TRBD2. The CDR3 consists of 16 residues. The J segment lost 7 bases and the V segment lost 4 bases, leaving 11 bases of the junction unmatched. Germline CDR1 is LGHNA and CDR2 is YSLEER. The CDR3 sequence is CASSLLSGGQVGELFF. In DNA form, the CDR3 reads TGCGCCAGCAGCCTACTTTCGGGAGGGCAGGTCGGGGAGCTGTTTTTT.

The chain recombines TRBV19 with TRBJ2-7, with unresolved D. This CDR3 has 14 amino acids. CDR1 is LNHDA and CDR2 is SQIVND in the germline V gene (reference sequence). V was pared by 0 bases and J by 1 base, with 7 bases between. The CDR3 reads CASSIDPGSYEQYF. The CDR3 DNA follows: TGTGCCAGTAGTATAGATCCAGGTTCCTACGAGCAGTACTTC.

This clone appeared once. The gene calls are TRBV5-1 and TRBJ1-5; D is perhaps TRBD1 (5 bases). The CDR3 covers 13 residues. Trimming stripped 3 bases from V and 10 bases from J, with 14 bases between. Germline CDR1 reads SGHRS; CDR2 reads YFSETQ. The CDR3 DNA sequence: TGCGCCAGCAGCTGGGACTTCCAGGGACCCCAGCATTTT. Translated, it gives CASSWDFQGPQHF.

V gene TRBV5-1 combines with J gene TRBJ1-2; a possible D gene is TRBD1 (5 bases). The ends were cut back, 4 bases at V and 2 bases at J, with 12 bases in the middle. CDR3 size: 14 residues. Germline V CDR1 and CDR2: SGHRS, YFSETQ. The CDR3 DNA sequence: TGCGCCAGCAGCGCTGACAGCTACAACTATGGCTACACCTTC. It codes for CASSADSYNYGYTF.

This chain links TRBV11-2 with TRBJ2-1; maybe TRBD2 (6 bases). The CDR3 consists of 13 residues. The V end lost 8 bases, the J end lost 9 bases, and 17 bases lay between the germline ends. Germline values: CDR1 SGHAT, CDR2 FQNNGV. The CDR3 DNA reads TGTGCCAGCTCAAGGGAGGCTATGGGTGAGCAGTTCTTC. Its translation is CASSREAMGEQFF. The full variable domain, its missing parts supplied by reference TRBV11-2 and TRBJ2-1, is EAGVAQSPRYKIIEKRQSVAFWCNPISGHATLYWYQQILGQGPKLLIQFQNNGVVDDSQLPKDRFSAERLKGVDSTLKIQPAKLEDSAVYLCASSREAMGEQFFGPGTRLTVL.

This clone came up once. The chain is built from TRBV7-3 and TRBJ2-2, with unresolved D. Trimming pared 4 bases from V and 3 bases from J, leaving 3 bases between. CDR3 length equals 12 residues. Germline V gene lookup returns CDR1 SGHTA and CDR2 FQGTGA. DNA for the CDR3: TGTGCCAGCAGCTCCGACACCGGGGAGCTGTTTTTT. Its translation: CASSSDTGELFF.

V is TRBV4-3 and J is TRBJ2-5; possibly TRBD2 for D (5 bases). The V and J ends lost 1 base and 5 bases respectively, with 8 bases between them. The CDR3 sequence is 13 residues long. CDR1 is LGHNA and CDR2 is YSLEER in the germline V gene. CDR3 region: CASSQGRAETQYF. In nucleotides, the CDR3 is TGCGCCAGCAGCCAAGGGCGGGCCGAGACCCAGTACTTC.

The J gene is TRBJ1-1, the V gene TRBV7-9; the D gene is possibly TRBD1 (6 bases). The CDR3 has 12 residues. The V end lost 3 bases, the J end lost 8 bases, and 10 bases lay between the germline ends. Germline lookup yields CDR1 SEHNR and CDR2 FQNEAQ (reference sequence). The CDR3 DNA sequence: TGTGCCAGCAGCTTTGGACAGCCAGAAGCTTTCTTT. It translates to CASSFGQPEAFF.

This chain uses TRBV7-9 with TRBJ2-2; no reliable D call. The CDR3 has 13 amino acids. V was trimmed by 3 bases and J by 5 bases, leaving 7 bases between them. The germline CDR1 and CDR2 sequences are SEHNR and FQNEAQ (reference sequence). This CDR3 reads CASSLTGTGELFF. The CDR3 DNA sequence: TGTGCCAGCAGCTTGACTGGAACCGGGGAGCTGTTTTTT.

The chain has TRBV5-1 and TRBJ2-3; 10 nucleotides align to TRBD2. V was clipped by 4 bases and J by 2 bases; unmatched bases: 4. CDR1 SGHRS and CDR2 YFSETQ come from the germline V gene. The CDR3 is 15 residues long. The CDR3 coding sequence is TGCGCCAGCAGCGCGGGACTAGCGTTCACAGATACGCAGTATTTT. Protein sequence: CASSAGLAFTDTQYF.

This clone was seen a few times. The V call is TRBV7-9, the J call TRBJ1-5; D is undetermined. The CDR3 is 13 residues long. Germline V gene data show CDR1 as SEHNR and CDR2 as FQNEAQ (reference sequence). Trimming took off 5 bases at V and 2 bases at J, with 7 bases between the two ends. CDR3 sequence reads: CASSPLGNQPQHF. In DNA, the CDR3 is TGTGCCAGCAGCCCACTGGGCAATCAGCCCCAGCATTTT.

The CDR3 DNA reads TGCGCCAGCAGCAAGGGGGTCGGGACAGGACTCTACGAGCAGTACTTC. Amino acid sequence: CASSKGVGTGLYEQYF. The V and J genes are TRBV4-1 and TRBJ2-7, with 8 bases aligning to TRBD1. The CDR3 is made up of 16 amino acids. The J segment lost 3 bases and the V segment lost 5 bases, leaving 12 bases of the junction unmatched. CDR1 and CDR2 from the germline V gene are MGHRA and YSYEKL.

CDR3 sequence reads: CASSTGTGDNTIYF. The CDR3 DNA reads TGTGCCAGCAGTACCGGGACAGGGGACAACACCATATATTTT. This chain joins TRBV28 and TRBJ1-3; TRBD1 aligns across 10 bases. The germline gives CDR1 MDHEN, CDR2 SYDVKM. The V gene end was trimmed by 5 bases and the J gene end by 7 bases; junction bases not matched to a gene: 5. The CDR3 covers 14 residues.

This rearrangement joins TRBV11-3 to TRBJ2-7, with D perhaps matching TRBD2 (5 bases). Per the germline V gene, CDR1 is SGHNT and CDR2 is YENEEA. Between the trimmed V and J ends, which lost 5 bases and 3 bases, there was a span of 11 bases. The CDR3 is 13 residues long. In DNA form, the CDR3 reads TGTGCCAGCAGCGCAACTAGGGACTACGAGCAGTACTTC. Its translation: CASSATRDYEQYF.

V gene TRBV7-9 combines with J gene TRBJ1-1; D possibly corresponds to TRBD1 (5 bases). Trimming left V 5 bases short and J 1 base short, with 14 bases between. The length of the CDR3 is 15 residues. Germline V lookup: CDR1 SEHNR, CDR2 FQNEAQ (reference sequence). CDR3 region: CASSPQVRGNTEAFF. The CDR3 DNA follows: TGTGCCAGCAGCCCACAGGTCCGAGGGAACACTGAAGCTTTCTTT.

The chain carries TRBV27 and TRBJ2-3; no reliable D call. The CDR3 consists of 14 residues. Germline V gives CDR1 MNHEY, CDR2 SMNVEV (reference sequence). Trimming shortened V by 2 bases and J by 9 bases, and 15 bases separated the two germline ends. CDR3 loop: CASSLIPVGLTQYF. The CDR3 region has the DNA TGTGCCAGCAGTTTAATTCCGGTCGGTTTGACGCAGTATTTT.

The CDR3 region is CASSPGTRSSYEQYF. CDR3 in DNA: TGTGCCAGCAGCCCAGGGACAAGGAGCTCCTACGAGCAGTACTTC. The V call is TRBV28, the J call TRBJ2-7; perhaps TRBD1 as D (6 bases). CDR3 length: 15 amino acids. Germline values: CDR1 MDHEN, CDR2 SYDVKM. V lost 6 bases to trimming and J lost 0 bases, with 15 bases between them. Full variable domain (missing parts from reference TRBV28 and TRBJ2-7): DVKVTQSSRYLVKRTGEKVFLECVQDMDHENMFWYRQDPGLGLRLIYFSYDVKMKEKGDIPEGYSVSREKKERFSLILESASTNQTSMYLCASSPGTRSSYEQYFGPGTRLTVT.

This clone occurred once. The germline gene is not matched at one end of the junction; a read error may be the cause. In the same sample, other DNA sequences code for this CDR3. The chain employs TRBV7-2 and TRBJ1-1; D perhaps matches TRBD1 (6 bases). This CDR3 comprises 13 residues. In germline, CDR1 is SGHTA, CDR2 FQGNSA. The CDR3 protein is CASSLTGNTEAFF. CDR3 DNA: TGTGCCAGCAGCTTAACAGGGAACACTGAGGCTTTCTTT.

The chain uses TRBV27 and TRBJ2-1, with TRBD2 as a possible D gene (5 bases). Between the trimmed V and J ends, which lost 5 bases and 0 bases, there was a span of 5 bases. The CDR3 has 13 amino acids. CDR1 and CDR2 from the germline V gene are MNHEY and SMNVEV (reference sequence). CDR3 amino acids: CASSEGSYNEQFF. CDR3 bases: TGTGCCAGCAGTGAGGGCTCCTACAATGAGCAGTTCTTC.